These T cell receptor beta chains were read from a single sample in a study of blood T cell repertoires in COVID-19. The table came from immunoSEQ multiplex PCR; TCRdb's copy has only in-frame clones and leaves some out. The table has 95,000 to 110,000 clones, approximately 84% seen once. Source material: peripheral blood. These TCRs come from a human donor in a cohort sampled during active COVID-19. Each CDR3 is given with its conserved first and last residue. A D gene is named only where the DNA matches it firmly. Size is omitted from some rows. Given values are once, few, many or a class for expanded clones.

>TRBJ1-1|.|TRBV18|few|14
TGTGCCAGCTCACCGGTCAGGGAGAACACTGAAGCTTTCTTT
CASSPVRENTEAFF
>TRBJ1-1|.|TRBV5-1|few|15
TGCGCCAGCAGCTCCCGGGGGGCGTTTCACACTGAAGCTTTCTTT
CASSSRGAFHTEAFF
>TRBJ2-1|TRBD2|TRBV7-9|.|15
TGTGCCAGCAGCAAGACTAGCGGGGGGTACAATGAGCAGTTCTTC
CASSKTSGGYNEQFF
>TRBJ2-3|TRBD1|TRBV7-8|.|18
TGTGCCAGCAGCAAAAGGACAGGGGGCCGCCAAGCGACAGATACGCAGTATTTT
CASSKRTGGRQATDTQYF
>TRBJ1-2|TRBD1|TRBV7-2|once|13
TGTGCCAGCAGCACCGGGACAGGGGGTGGCTACACCTTC
CASSTGTGGGYTF
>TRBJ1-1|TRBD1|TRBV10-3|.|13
TGTGCCACCTCGGACAGGGGAGGGACTGAAGCTTTCTTT
CATSDRGGTEAFF
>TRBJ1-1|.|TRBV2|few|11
TGTGCCCCCGGAGGGGACACTGAAGCTTTCTTT
CAPGGDTEAFF
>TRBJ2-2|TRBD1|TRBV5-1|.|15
TGCGCCAGCAGCTTAAGGACAGGGTCGGCCGGGGAGCTGTTTTTT
CASSLRTGSAGELFF
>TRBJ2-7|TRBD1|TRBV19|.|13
TGTGCCAGTATGACAGGGGGCGGTTACGAGCAGTACTTC
CASMTGGGYEQYF
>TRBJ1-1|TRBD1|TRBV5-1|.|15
TGCGCCAGCAGCTTCAAACAGGGGTCGGGGACTGAAGCTTTCTTT
CASSFKQGSGTEAFF
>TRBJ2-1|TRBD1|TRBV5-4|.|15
TGTGCCAGCAGCTCCGAGACAGGGACCTACAATGAGCAGTTCTTC
CASSSETGTYNEQFF
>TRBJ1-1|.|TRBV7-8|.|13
TGTGCCAGCAGCTTAGCGGGGCAGCTTGAAGCTTTCTTT
CASSLAGQLEAFF
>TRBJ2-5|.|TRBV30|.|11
TGTGCCTGGAGTGGAGGAGAGACCCAGTACTTC
CAWSGGETQYF
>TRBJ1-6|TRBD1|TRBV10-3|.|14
TGTGCCATCTCGACAGGGGTAAATAATTCACCCCTCCACTTT
CAISTGVNNSPLHF
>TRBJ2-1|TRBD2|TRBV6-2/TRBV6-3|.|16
TGTGCCAGCAGCCTGCGAGGCGGGGGGGCCTCCAATGAGCAGTTCTTC
CASSLRGGGASNEQFF
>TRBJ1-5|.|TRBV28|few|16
TGTGCCAGCAGTTTGCGGGGAGCTTTTAGCAATCAGCCCCAGCATTTT
CASSLRGAFSNQPQHF
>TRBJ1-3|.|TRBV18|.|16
TGTGCCAGCTCACCAATGGGGGCTACTTCTGGAAACACCATATATTTT
CASSPMGATSGNTIYF
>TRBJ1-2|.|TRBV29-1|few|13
TGCAGCGTTGTATTGGGTCGGGATCTCGGCTACACCTTC
CSVVLGRDLGYTF
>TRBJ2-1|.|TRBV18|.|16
TGTGCCAGCTCACCGCTGGGCCAGGGGACCTACAATGAGCAGTTCTTC
CASSPLGQGTYNEQFF
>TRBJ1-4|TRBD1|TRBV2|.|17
TGTGCCAGCAGTTCCTTGACAGGGGGCCTAGGTAATGAAAAACTGTTTTTT
CASSSLTGGLGNEKLFF
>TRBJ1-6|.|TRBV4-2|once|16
TGTGCCAGCAGCCAAGCAGGCGCTGCTGGAGGTTCACCCCTCCACTTT
CASSQAGAAGGSPLHF
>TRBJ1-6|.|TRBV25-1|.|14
TGTGCCAGCGCCCCCGGGGTGGCGAATTCACCCCTCCACTTT
CASAPGVANSPLHF
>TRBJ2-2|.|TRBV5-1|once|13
TGCGCCAGCAGCAAACCACCGAGCGGGGAGCTGTTTTTT
CASSKPPSGELFF
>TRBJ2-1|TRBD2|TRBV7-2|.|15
TGTGCCAGCAGCCTCTTAGCGGGGGGGCCATCTGAGCAGTTCTTC
CASSLLAGGPSEQFF
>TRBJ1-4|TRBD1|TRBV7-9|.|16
TGTGCCAGCAGCTTAGAACGGGGACAGGGTAATGAAAAACTGTTTTTT
CASSLERGQGNEKLFF
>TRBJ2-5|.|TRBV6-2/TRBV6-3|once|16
TGTGCCAGCAGTAACCGGTTGGACAACTCCGGCAAGACCCAGTACTTC
CASSNRLDNSGKTQYF
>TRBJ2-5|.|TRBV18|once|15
TGTGCCAGCTCACCGGGCCTTAGAGCCAGGGAGACCCAGTACTTC
CASSPGLRARETQYF
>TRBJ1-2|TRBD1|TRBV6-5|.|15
TGTGCCAGCAGGGCCCGGGACAGGCGATACTATGGCTACACCTTC
CASRARDRRYYGYTF
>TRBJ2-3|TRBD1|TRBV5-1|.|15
TGCGCCAGCAGCTCATCGGGACAGGGGGCAAATACGCAGTATTTT
CASSSSGQGANTQYF
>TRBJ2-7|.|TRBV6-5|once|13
TGTGCCAGCACCGCGGGGAAAGCCTACGAGCAGTACTTC
CASTAGKAYEQYF
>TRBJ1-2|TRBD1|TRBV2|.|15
TGTGCCAGCAGGGAAAACAGGGGGGGCCTCTATGGCTACACCTTC
CASRENRGGLYGYTF
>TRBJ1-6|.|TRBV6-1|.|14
TGTGCCAGCAGTGAGCAGGGGTATAATTCACCCCTCCACTTT
CASSEQGYNSPLHF
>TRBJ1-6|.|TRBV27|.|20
TGTGCCAGCAGTTTATCGACCCCAGGGATGGGCCACTCCTATAATTCACCCCTCCACTTT
CASSLSTPGMGHSYNSPLHF
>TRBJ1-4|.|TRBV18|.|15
TGTGCCAGCTCACGGGAAACAGGGCCGAATGAAAAACTGTTTTTT
CASSRETGPNEKLFF
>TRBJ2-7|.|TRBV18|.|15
TGTGCCAGCAGGCAGGACAGCTATAGCTCCTACGAGCAGTACTTC
CASRQDSYSSYEQYF
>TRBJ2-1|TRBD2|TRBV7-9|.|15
TGTGCCAGCAGCCCCGAAGGGCGGGGGGGGAATGAGCAGTTCTTC
CASSPEGRGGNEQFF
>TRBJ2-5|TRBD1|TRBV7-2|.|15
TGTGCCAGCAGCTTAACAGGGGGGAGTGGAGAGACCCAGTACTTC
CASSLTGGSGETQYF